This T cell receptor (beta chain) was observed in a study of cytomegalovirus exposure and HLA in healthy donors. As for the study in general: Earlier, about 180 million T cells were analyzed, and approximately 110 million unique TCR beta sequences were found among them. Study conclusions and caveats: A prior analysis recorded that most TCR beta V segments were productive about 90% or about 30% of the time.

Germline CDR1 reads MDHEN; CDR2 reads SYDVKM. CDR3 size: 14 residues. V lost 3 bases and J 2 bases, leaving 8 bases between the germline ends. PCR involved 60 Vbeta and 13 Jbeta primers. Measured with immunoSEQ multiplex PCR; TCRdb has only the in-frame clones, and not every one. Among about 190,000 clones listed, around 81% were seen once. With respect to this clone: No antigen is known for it.

The receptor was derived from a young woman in good health and CMV-seropositive. This sequence joins TRBV28 and TRBJ1-5; D is undetermined. Sequenced material: PBMCs. CDR3 in DNA: TGTGCCAGCAGTTTCGGGCGGGGCAATCAGCCCCAGCATTTT. Translated: CASSFGRGNQPQHF.